At least ten counts were recorded for the clone carrying this T cell receptor beta chain. CDR1 and CDR2 from the germline V gene are MNHNS and SASEGT. The CDR3 runs to 12 residues. V was pared by 9 bases and J by 7 bases, with 13 bases between. The assay was immunoSEQ multiplex PCR, and TCRdb's table has in-frame clones only and misses some. Of 77,000 or so clones listed, 85% are singletons. The sample comes from a study of OX40 agonist ivuxolimab in advanced cancers. As for the study in general: Intravenous ivuxolimab at 0.01 to 10 mg/kg was given to patients every 2 weeks. A history of anti-PD-1, anti-PD-L1 or anti-CTLA-4 therapy was acceptable, and approximately 40% had some.

The sequencing used CD4+ or CD8+ T cells sorted from blood, collected in a trial of the OX40 agonist ivuxolimab. This chain uses TRBV6-1 with TRBJ1-3; perhaps TRBD1 as D (5 bases). The TCR comes from an adult with an advanced solid tumor such as melanoma, head and neck, liver or kidney cancer. This CDR3 is CASSIRDNTIYF. The CDR3 bases are TGTGCCAGTTCCATTAGGGACAACACCATATATTTT.